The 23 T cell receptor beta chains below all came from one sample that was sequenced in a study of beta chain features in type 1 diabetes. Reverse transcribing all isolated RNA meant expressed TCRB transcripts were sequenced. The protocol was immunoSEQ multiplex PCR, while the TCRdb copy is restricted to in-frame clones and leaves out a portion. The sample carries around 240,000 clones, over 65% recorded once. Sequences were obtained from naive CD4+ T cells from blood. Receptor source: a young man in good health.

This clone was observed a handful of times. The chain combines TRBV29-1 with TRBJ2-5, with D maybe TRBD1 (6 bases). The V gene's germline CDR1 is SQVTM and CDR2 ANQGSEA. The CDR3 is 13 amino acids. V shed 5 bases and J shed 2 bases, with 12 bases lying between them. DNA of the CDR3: TGCAGCGTTTCTAGGACAGAACAAGAGACCCAGTACTTC. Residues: CSVSRTEQETQYF.

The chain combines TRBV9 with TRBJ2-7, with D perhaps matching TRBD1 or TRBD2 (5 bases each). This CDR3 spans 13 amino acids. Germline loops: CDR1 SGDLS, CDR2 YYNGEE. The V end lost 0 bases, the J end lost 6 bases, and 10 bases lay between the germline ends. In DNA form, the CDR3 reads TGTGCCAGCAGCGTAGCACCAGGGAGCGAGCAGTACTTC. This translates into CASSVAPGSEQYF.

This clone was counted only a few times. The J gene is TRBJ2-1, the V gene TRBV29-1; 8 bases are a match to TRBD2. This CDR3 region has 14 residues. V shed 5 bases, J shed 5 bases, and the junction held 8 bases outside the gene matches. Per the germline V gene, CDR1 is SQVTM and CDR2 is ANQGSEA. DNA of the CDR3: TGCAGCGTTCCCAGGAGCGGGAGCGACAATGAGCAGTTCTTC. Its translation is CSVPRSGSDNEQFF.

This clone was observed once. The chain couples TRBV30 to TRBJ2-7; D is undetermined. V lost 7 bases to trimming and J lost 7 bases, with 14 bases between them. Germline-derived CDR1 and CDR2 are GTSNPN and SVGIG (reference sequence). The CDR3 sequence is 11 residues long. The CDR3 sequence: CAFAMGYEQYF. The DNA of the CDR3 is TGTGCCTTCGCCATGGGCTATGAGCAGTACTTC.

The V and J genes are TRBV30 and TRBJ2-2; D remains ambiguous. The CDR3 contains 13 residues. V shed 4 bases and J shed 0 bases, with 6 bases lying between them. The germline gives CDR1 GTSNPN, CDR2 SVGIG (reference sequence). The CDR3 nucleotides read TGTGCCTGGACCAGGCCGAACACCGGGGAGCTGTTTTTT. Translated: CAWTRPNTGELFF.

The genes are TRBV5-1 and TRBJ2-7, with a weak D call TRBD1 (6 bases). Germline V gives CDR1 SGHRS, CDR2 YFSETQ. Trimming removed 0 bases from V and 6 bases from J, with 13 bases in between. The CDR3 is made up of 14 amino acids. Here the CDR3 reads CASSLGTGRSEQYF. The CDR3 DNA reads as TGCGCCAGCAGCTTGGGCACAGGGCGGAGCGAGCAGTACTTC.

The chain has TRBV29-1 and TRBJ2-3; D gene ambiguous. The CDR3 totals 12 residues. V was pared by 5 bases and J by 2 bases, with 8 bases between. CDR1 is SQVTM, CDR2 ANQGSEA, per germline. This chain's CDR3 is CSVKMATDTQYF. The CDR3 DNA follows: TGCAGCGTTAAGATGGCCACAGATACGCAGTATTTT.

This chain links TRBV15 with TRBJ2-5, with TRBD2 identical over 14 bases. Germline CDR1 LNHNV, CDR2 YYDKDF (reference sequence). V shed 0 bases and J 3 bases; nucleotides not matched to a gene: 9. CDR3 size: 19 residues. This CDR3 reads CATSRDPGRLAGGEETQYF. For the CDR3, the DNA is TGTGCCACCAGCAGAGATCCTGGGCGACTAGCGGGAGGGGAAGAGACCCAGTACTTC.

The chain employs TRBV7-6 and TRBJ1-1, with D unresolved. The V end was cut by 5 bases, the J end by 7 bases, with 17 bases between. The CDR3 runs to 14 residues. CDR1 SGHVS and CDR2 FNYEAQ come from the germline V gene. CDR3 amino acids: CASSAPTRPDEAFF. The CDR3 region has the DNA TGTGCCAGCAGCGCCCCTACCAGACCAGATGAAGCTTTCTTT.

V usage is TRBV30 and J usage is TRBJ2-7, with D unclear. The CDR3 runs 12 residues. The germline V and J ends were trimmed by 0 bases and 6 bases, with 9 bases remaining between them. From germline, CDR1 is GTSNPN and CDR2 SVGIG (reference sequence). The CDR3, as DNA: TGTGCCTGGAGTGTATTGGGTGGCGAGCAGTACTTC. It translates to CAWSVLGGEQYF.

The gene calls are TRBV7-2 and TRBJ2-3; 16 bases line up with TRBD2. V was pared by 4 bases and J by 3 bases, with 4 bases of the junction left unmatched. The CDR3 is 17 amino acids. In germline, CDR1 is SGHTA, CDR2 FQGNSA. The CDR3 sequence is CASSSGLAGGRTDTQYF. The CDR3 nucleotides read TGTGCCAGCAGCTCGGGACTAGCGGGAGGGCGGACAGATACGCAGTATTTT.

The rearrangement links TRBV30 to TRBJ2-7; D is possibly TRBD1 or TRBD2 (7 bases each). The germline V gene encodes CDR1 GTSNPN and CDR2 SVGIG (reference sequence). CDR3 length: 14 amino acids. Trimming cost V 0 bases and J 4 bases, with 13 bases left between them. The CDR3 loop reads CAWSVSRGGYEQYF. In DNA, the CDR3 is TGTGCCTGGAGTGTGAGCAGGGGGGGTTACGAGCAGTACTTC.

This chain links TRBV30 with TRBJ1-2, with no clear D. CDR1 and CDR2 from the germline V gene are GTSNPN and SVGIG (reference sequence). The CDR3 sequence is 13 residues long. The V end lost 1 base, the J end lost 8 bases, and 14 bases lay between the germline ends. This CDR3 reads CAWSDLLVGGYTF. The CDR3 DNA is TGTGCCTGGAGTGACCTCCTGGTAGGGGGCTACACCTTC.

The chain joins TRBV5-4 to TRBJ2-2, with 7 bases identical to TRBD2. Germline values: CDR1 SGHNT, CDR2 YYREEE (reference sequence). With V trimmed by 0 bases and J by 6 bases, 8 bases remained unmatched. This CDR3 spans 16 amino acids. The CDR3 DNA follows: TGTGCCAGCAGCTTGGGAAGCGGGGAACCCGCCGGGGAGCTGTTTTTT. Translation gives CASSLGSGEPAGELFF.

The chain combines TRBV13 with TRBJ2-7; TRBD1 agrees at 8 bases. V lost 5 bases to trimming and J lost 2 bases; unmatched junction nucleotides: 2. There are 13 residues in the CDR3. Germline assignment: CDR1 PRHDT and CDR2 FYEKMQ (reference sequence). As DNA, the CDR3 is TGTGCCAGCAGCCTGGACAGGGCCTACGAGCAGTACTTC. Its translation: CASSLDRAYEQYF.

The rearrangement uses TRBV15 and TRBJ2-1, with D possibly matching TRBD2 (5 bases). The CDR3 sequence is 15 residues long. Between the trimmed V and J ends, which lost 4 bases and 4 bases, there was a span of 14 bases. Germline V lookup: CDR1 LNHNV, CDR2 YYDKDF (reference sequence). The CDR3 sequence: CATSTEGTLYNEQFF. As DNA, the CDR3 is TGTGCCACCAGCACCGAGGGCACGCTGTACAATGAGCAGTTCTTC.

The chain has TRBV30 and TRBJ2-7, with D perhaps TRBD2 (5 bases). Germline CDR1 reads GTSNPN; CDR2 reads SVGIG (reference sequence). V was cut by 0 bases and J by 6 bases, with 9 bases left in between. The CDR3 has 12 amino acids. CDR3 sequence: CAWSVLEGEQYF. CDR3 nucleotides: TGTGCCTGGAGTGTTTTAGAGGGCGAGCAGTACTTC.

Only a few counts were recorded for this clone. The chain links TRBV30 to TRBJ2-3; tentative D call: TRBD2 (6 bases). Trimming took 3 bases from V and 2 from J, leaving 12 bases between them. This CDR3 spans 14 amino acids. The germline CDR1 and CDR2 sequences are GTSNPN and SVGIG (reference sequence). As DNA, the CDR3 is TGTGCCTGGAGCCGGGACTCCTCCACAGATACGCAGTATTTT. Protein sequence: CAWSRDSSTDTQYF. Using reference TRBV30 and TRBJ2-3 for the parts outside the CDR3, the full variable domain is SQTIHQWPATLVQPVGSPLSLECTVEGTSNPNLYWYRQAAGRGLQLLFYSVGIGQISSEVPQNLSASRPQDRQFILSSKKLLLSDSGFYLCAWSRDSSTDTQYFGPGTRLTVL.

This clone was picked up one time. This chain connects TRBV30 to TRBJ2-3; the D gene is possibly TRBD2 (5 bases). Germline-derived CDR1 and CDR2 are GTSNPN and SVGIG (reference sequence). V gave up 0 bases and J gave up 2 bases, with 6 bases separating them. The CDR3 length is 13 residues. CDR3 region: CAWSVGLTDTQYF. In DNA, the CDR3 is TGTGCCTGGAGTGTTGGACTCACAGATACGCAGTATTTT.

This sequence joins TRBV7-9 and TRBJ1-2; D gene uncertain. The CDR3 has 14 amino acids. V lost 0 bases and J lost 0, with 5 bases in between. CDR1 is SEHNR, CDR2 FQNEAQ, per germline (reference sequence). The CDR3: CASSLAEANYGYTF. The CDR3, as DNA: TGTGCCAGCAGCTTAGCGGAGGCTAACTATGGCTACACCTTC.

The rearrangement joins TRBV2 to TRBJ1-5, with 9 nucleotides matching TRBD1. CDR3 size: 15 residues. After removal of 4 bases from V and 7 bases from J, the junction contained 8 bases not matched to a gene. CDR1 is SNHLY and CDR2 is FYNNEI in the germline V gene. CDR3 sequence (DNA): TGTGCCAGCAGTGGGACAGGGGCGATTGGGCAGCCCCAGCATTTT. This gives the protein CASSGTGAIGQPQHF.

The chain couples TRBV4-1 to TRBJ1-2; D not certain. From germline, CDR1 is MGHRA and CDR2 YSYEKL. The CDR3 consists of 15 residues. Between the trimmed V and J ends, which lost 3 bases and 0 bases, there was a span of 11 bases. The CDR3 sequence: CASSHPDSANYGYTF. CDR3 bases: TGCGCCAGCAGCCACCCAGACTCAGCTAACTATGGCTACACCTTC.

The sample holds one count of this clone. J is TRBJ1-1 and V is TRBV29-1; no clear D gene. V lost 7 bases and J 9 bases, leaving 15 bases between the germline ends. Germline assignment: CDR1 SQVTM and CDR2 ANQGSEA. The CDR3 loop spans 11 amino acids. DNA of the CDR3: TGCAGCGCCTATGACCCTAATCAAGCTTTCTTT. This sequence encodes CSAYDPNQAFF.